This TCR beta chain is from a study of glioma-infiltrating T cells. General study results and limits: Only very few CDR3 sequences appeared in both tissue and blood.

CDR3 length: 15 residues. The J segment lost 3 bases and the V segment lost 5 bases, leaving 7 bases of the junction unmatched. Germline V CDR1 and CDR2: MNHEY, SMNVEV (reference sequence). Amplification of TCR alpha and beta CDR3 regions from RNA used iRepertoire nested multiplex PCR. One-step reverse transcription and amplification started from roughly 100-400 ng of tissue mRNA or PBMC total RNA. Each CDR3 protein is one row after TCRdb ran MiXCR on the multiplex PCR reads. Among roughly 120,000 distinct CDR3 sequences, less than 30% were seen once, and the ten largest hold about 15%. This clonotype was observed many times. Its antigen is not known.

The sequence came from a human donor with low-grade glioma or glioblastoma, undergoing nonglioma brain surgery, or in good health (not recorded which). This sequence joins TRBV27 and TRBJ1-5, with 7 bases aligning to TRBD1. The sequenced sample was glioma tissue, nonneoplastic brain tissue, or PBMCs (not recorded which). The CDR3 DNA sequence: TGTGCCAGCAGTCCCAGCGGGACAGTCAATCAGCCCCAGCATTTT. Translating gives CASSPSGTVNQPQHF.